One and the same sample provided the 22 T cell receptor beta chains below, sequenced in a study of T cells after yellow fever vaccination. TCRdb independently ran MiXCR on the 5' RACE reads; one entry per CDR3 protein. The sample yields approximately 300,000 distinct CDR3 sequences, roughly 10% seen once. Source: CD4+ T cells sorted from PBMCs, taken 45 days after the yellow fever booster vaccination. These receptors originate from a man in his late teens or twenties who received the YFV17D yellow fever vaccine.

The chain uses TRBV6-2 or TRBV6-3 and TRBJ2-5; 7 bases map to TRBD2. Germline CDR1 is MNHEY and CDR2 is SVGEGT. The CDR3 spans 16 residues. The V gene end was trimmed by 5 bases and the J gene end by 5 bases; junction bases not matched to a gene: 14. CDR3 sequence reads: CASSSRLRGSLETQYF. The CDR3 DNA reads TGTGCCAGCAGTAGTCGTTTGCGGGGGAGTCTGGAGACCCAGTACTTC.

The table lists this clonotype with a few counts. The J gene is TRBJ1-1, the V gene TRBV5-1; no clear D. V was clipped by 4 bases and J by 5 bases, with 15 bases between them. The CDR3 is 14 amino acids. CDR1 and CDR2 from the germline V gene are SGHRS and YFSETQ. CDR3 amino acids: CASSLAGSGTEAFF. In nucleotides, the CDR3 is TGCGCCAGCAGCCTCGCCGGCTCGGGGACTGAAGCTTTCTTT.

This clonotype was detected a few times. The chain has TRBV20-1 and TRBJ1-2; D possibly corresponds to TRBD1 (6 bases). The CDR3 length is 18 residues. The V and J ends lost 3 bases and 4 bases respectively, with 27 bases between them. Germline V gives CDR1 DFQATT, CDR2 SNEGSKA (reference sequence). CDR3 in DNA: TGCAGTGCTAGGCCCACGGAGGGTCAGGGACATAGTTTCTATGGCTACACCTTC. Amino acids: CSARPTEGQGHSFYGYTF.

The genes are TRBV11-2 and TRBJ2-7; TRBD1 matches 7 bases. The junction had 3 bases not matched to a gene; V was cut back by 5 bases and J by 5 bases. CDR3 size: 12 residues. The germline V gene encodes CDR1 SGHAT and CDR2 FQNNGV. CDR3: CASSRDRDEQYV. CDR3 DNA sequence: TGTGCCAGCAGCCGTGACAGGGACGAGCAGTACGTC.

This clonotype was seen only a few times. The chain has TRBV9 and TRBJ2-2; D is perhaps TRBD1 (6 bases). Trimming took 2 bases from V and 3 from J, leaving 11 bases between them. The germline V gene has CDR1 SGDLS and CDR2 YYNGEE. The CDR3 runs 15 residues. The CDR3 reads CASSVESGDTGELFF. The CDR3 DNA reads as TGTGCCAGCAGCGTGGAATCAGGGGACACCGGGGAGCTGTTTTTT. Full variable domain (rest looked up from reference TRBV9 and TRBJ2-2): DSGVTQTPKHLITATGQRVTLRCSPRSGDLSVYWYQQSLDQGLQFLIQYYNGEERAKGNILERFSAQQFPDLHSELNLSSLELGDSALYFCASSVESGDTGELFFGEGSRLTVL.

The J gene is TRBJ1-4, the V gene TRBV20-1; the D gene is possibly TRBD1 (6 bases). V dropped 3 bases and J dropped 0 bases, with 11 bases sitting between them. Germline CDR1 is DFQATT and CDR2 is SNEGSKA (reference sequence). The CDR3 spans 15 residues. The CDR3 spells CSASMDSSTNEKLFF. The DNA of the CDR3 is TGCAGTGCTAGTATGGACAGCTCAACTAATGAAAAACTGTTTTTT.

This clonotype occurred a few times. J is TRBJ2-4 and V is TRBV29-1, with 7 bases aligning to TRBD2. Germline V lookup: CDR1 SQVTM, CDR2 ANQGSEA. J was trimmed by 15 bases and V by 3 bases; bases with no gene match: 8. CDR3 length: 11 residues. The DNA of the CDR3 is TGCAGCGTTGAGGCAGGGACTACCTGGTACTTC. Translation: CSVEAGTTWYF.

The rearrangement uses TRBV5-1 and TRBJ2-7; 7 bases are a match to TRBD2. V lost 0 bases, J lost 2 bases, and 5 bases stayed unmatched. Germline CDR1 reads SGHRS; CDR2 reads YFSETQ. CDR3 length: 15 residues. The CDR3 coding sequence is TGCGCCAGCAGCTTGGCCACGGGAGGACCCTACGAGCAGTACGTC. Residues: CASSLATGGPYEQYV.

The genes are TRBV2 and TRBJ2-5; D not resolved. Trimming stripped 4 bases from V and 3 bases from J, with 9 bases between. The germline gives CDR1 SNHLY, CDR2 FYNNEI. The CDR3 runs 13 residues. For the CDR3, the DNA is TGTGCCAGCAGTGTACGTTCGAAAGAGACCCAGTACTTC. Translated, it gives CASSVRSKETQYF.

V is TRBV4-3 and J is TRBJ1-2, with D possibly being TRBD1 (5 bases). V was cut by 2 bases and J by 4 bases, with 14 bases left in between. Germline values: CDR1 LGHNA, CDR2 YSLEER. The CDR3 length is 15 residues. The chain's CDR3 is CASSQSGQGIYGYTF. CDR3 sequence (DNA): TGCGCCAGCAGCCAAAGCGGGCAGGGCATCTATGGCTACACCTTC.

The chain carries TRBV6-5 and TRBJ1-2, with 8 bases lining up with TRBD1. The V and J ends lost 6 bases and 7 bases, in that order; junction bases with no gene match: 7. Germline loops: CDR1 MNHEY, CDR2 SVGAGI. The CDR3 is 13 amino acids. The CDR3 nucleotides are TGTGCCAGCAGGGACAGGGTAGTGGGTGGCTACACCTTC. Translated: CASRDRVVGGYTF.

The J gene is TRBJ2-1, the V gene TRBV28; TRBD2 agrees at 14 bases. CDR1 is MDHEN, CDR2 SYDVKM, per germline. The CDR3 extends over 14 amino acids. The V segment lost 6 bases and the J segment 8 bases; nucleotides outside the gene matches: 3. The CDR3 protein is CASSRLAGGYEQFF. In DNA, the CDR3 is TGTGCCAGCAGCCGACTAGCGGGGGGGTATGAGCAGTTCTTC.

The chain carries TRBV7-9 and TRBJ2-3, with 9 bases matching TRBD2. V lost 6 bases to trimming and J lost 2 bases; unmatched junction nucleotides: 6. Germline V gene sequence: CDR1 SEHNR, CDR2 FQNEAQ (reference sequence). CDR3 length: 15 residues. CDR3 amino acids: CASSLASGDTDTQYF. CDR3 DNA sequence: TGTGCCAGCAGTTTGGCTAGCGGGGACACAGATACGCAGTATTTT.

This clonotype was found a few times. V is TRBV7-3 and J is TRBJ2-2; D might be TRBD1 (5 bases). The CDR3 length is 13 residues. V was cut by 4 bases and J by 7 bases, with 10 bases left in between. CDR1 is SGHTA and CDR2 is FQGTGA in the germline V gene. CDR3 nucleotide sequence: TGTGCCAGCAGCTCTCAGGGTATCGGGGAGCTGTTTTTT. Protein product: CASSSQGIGELFF.

A few counts support this clonotype. The chain has TRBV5-4 and TRBJ1-4; D is possibly TRBD1 (5 bases). Trimming pared 3 bases from V and 4 bases from J, leaving 13 bases between. The CDR3 consists of 15 residues. Looked up from germline, CDR1 is SGHNT and CDR2 is YYREEE (reference sequence). Here the CDR3 DNA reads TGTGCCAGCAGCTCTCAGGGTGGGAGTAATGAAAAACTGTTTTTT. This sequence encodes CASSSQGGSNEKLFF.

V and J are TRBV15 and TRBJ2-3; D may be TRBD2 (6 bases). The germline gives CDR1 LNHNV, CDR2 YYDKDF (reference sequence). There are 16 residues in the CDR3. The V gene lost 0 bases and the J gene lost 6 bases, with 16 bases spanning the gap. The CDR3 spells CATSRDRDWKPDTQYF. The CDR3 nucleotides are TGTGCCACCAGCAGAGATCGGGACTGGAAGCCGGATACGCAGTATTTT.

This clonotype was seen only a few times. V gene TRBV5-1 combines with J gene TRBJ2-7; the D is unclear. V was pared by 4 bases and J by 2 bases, with 13 bases between. Germline V gene sequence: CDR1 SGHRS, CDR2 YFSETQ. The CDR3 runs 14 residues. Here the CDR3 DNA reads TGCGCCAGCAGCCCTCCGGGTCGTCCCTACGAGCAGTACTTC. It specifies CASSPPGRPYEQYF. Filled out from reference TRBV5-1 and TRBJ2-7, the complete variable domain reads KAGVTQTPRYLIKTRGQQVTLSCSPISGHRSVSWYQQTPGQGLQFLFEYFSETQRNKGNFPGRFSGRQFSNSRSEMNVSTLELGDSALYLCASSPPGRPYEQYFGPGTRLTVT.

This clonotype has only a few counts. J is TRBJ2-7 and V is TRBV11-2, with 9 nucleotides matching TRBD1. After removal of 5 bases from V and 6 bases from J, the junction contained 8 bases not matched to a gene. The CDR3 extends over 14 amino acids. From germline, CDR1 is SGHAT and CDR2 FQNNGV. CDR3 in DNA: TGTGCCAGCAGCGAATACAGGGGGCAAAGCGAGCAGTACTTC. Translated: CASSEYRGQSEQYF.

This clonotype showed up many times. The J gene is TRBJ2-7, the V gene TRBV7-6; D is possibly TRBD1 (6 bases). CDR3 length: 16 residues. Between the trimmed V and J ends, which lost 0 bases and 7 bases, there was a span of 19 bases. CDR1 and CDR2 from the germline V gene are SGHVS and FNYEAQ. The CDR3 nucleotides are TGTGCCAGCAGCTTAGCGCGTGGGGGCCCCGGCTTGGAGCAGTACTTC. Its protein product is CASSLARGGPGLEQYF.

This chain joins TRBV7-9 and TRBJ2-1; perhaps TRBD1 as D (5 bases). Deletions cut 6 bases from V and 10 bases from J, with 19 bases between. Germline CDR1 SEHNR, CDR2 FQNEAQ (reference sequence). CDR3 length: 14 residues. The CDR3 spells CASSEWAGFGEQFF. DNA for the CDR3: TGTGCCAGCAGTGAATGGGCAGGGTTCGGGGAGCAGTTCTTC.

This clonotype came up a few times. The V and J genes are TRBV20-1 and TRBJ2-1; 9 bases are shared with TRBD1. The CDR3 loop spans 14 amino acids. CDR1 DFQATT and CDR2 SNEGSKA come from the germline V gene (reference sequence). V lost 3 bases to trimming and J lost 2 bases; unmatched junction nucleotides: 2. The CDR3 DNA follows: TGCAGTGCTAGGGACAGGGGACCCTACAATGAGCAGTTCTTC. Encoded protein: CSARDRGPYNEQFF.

This chain connects TRBV18 to TRBJ1-5; 11 bases line up with TRBD1. The germline V gene encodes CDR1 KGHSH and CDR2 LQKENI. The CDR3 has 15 amino acids. After removal of 6 bases from V and 8 bases from J, the junction contained 9 bases not matched to a gene. In DNA form, the CDR3 reads TGTGCCAGCTCTCTACGGACAGGGGGCGTGGAGCCCCAGCATTTT. Residues: CASSLRTGGVEPQHF. Full variable domain (remainder filled in from reference TRBV18 and TRBJ1-5): NAGVMQNPRHLVRRRGQEARLRCSPMKGHSHVYWYRQLPEEGLKFMVYLQKENIIDESGMPKERFSAEFPKEGPSILRIQQVVRGDSAAYFCASSLRTGGVEPQHFGDGTRLSIL.